The rows below give T cell receptor beta chains drawn from one sample of a study of T cells in Graves' hyperthyroidism and ophthalmopathy. One entry per CDR3 protein results from TCRdb running MiXCR on the multiplex PCR reads. In the table there are around 300,000 distinct CDR3 sequences, roughly 14% of which are singletons. Material: blood. The receptors stem from a woman in her 30s with Graves' hyperthyroidism. CDR3s include the opening cysteine and the closing phenylalanine or tryptophan. Each record gives: V gene, J gene, D gene, clone size, CDR3 DNA, CDR3 protein. A D gene is named only where the DNA matches it firmly. Part of the rows lack a size; the others show once, few, many or a class for expanded clones.

TRBV20-1,TRBJ1-2,-,many,TGCAGTGCTGCCGTTTTGTATGGGGGCCGCTATGGCTACACCTTC,CSAAVLYGGRYGYTF
TRBV19,TRBJ2-3,-,few,TGTGCCAGTAGCACACTAGCTGCTAGCACAGATACGCAGTATTTT,CASSTLAASTDTQYF
TRBV7-2,TRBJ1-4,-,many,TGTGCCAGCAGCCGAGGGGTAGGATTTGAAAAACTGTTTTTT,CASSRGVGFEKLFF
TRBV3-1,TRBJ2-1,TRBD1,many,TGTGCCAGCAGAGCCGAACCGGGACAGGCCTACAATGAGCAGTTCTTC,CASRAEPGQAYNEQFF
TRBV9,TRBJ2-1,TRBD2,many,TGTGCCAGCAGCGCCGGACTAGCGGGACATGAGCAGTTCTTC,CASSAGLAGHEQFF
TRBV20-1,TRBJ1-5,-,few,TGCAGTGCCGGGATGATCTTCGGCAATCAGCCCCAGCATTTT,CSAGMIFGNQPQHF
TRBV9,TRBJ1-6,-,few,TGTGCCAGCAGCCCCCAGGGAGGCAGGGAGCAGTCACCCCTCCACTTT,CASSPQGGREQSPLHF
TRBV20-1,TRBJ2-7,-,many,TGCAGTGCTAGAGCCGGGCAGGGGTCTACCTACGAGCAGTACTTC,CSARAGQGSTYEQYF
TRBV19,TRBJ2-6,-,-,TGTGCCAGTACTCACTTGGGGCCCTCTGGGGCCAACGTCCTGACTTTC,CASTHLGPSGANVLTF
TRBV19,TRBJ2-1,-,-,TGTGCCAGTAGTAAGGGACCGGGACCTGATGAGCAGTTCTTC,CASSKGPGPDEQFF
TRBV28,TRBJ2-7,TRBD1,many,TGTGCCAGCAGTTTATCAGGGGGCCGCTCCTACGAGCAGTACTTC,CASSLSGGRSYEQYF
TRBV30,TRBJ2-3,-,-,TGTGCCTGGAGTGGGCCGGGACTTCCCTCAGATACGCAGTATTTT,CAWSGPGLPSDTQYF
TRBV20-1,TRBJ2-7,-,many,TGCAGTGCTAGAGGACCGGAGGTGGGCTACGAGCAGTACTTC,CSARGPEVGYEQYF
TRBV12-3/TRBV12-4,TRBJ2-1,TRBD2,many,TGTGCCAGCAGTTTCGGCGGGAGGGCCCTCCGGAGTGAGCAGTTCTTC,CASSFGGRALRSEQFF
TRBV12-5,TRBJ2-1,TRBD2,many,TGTGCTAGTGGTTTACACCCTCCGGGACTAGCGGGGGGACTGGGTGAGCAGTTCTTC,CASGLHPPGLAGGLGEQFF
TRBV20-1,TRBJ2-3,-,many,TGCAGTGGGAGTCCCACCGCCGATACGCAGTATTTT,CSGSPTADTQYF
TRBV7-2,TRBJ1-1,-,many,TGTGCCAGCAGCCAATATTCTATTGGGGGCGCTACGAGTAACACTGAAGCTTTCTTT,CASSQYSIGGATSNTEAFF
TRBV3-1,TRBJ1-4,TRBD1,-,TGTGCCAGCAGCCACGGGACAGGGGGCCGGGGTGAAAAACTGTTTTTT,CASSHGTGGRGEKLFF
TRBV7-2,TRBJ2-5,-,many,TGTGCCAGCAGCTGGGGAGAGACCCAGTACTTC,CASSWGETQYF
TRBV20-1,TRBJ2-3,-,many,TGCAGTGCTAGAGATCCCTGGAGCCACGTGGGCACAGATACGCAGTATTTT,CSARDPWSHVGTDTQYF
TRBV6-5,TRBJ1-1,-,many,TGTGCCAGCAGTTACTATGGGGGACGAACTGAAGCTTTCTTT,CASSYYGGRTEAFF
TRBV28,TRBJ1-5,-,many,TGTGCCAGCCTTCGGACACGGAGTAGCAATCAGCCCCAGCATTTT,CASLRTRSSNQPQHF
TRBV10-3,TRBJ2-7,-,-,TGTGCCATCAAGGAGGAAACCCCAGGGGAGCAGTACTTC,CAIKEETPGEQYF
TRBV24-1,TRBJ1-4,-,many,TGTGCCACCAGTGATTTGCCCGGGAGACGAACGACATTACCAAATGAAAAACTGTTTTTT,CATSDLPGRRTTLPNEKLFF
TRBV13,TRBJ2-3,-,many,TGTGCCAGCAGCTCTGGGGTGACTCGCACAGATACGCAGTATTTT,CASSSGVTRTDTQYF
TRBV19,TRBJ1-5,-,few,TGTGCCAGTAGTATCGGGGACAATCAGCCCCAGCATTTT,CASSIGDNQPQHF
TRBV5-1,TRBJ2-5,TRBD2,few,TGCGCCAGCAGCCCAGCGGGAGCCCCTCCAGAGACCCAGTACTTC,CASSPAGAPPETQYF
TRBV3-1,TRBJ2-2,-,many,TGTGCCAGCAGCCAGGTTCTCACCGGGGAGCTGTTTTTT,CASSQVLTGELFF
TRBV20-1,TRBJ2-7,TRBD2,many,TGCAGTGCTAGAGACGGGACTAGCGCCGACTACGAGCAGTACTTC,CSARDGTSADYEQYF
TRBV2,TRBJ1-2,-,many,TGTGCCAGCAGTGGGACTCGTGGACGGGACCTCTATGGCTACACCTTC,CASSGTRGRDLYGYTF
TRBV7-2,TRBJ2-7,-,many,TGTGCCAGCAGCCCACCGGACAGTTACGAGCAGTACTTC,CASSPPDSYEQYF
TRBV10-2,TRBJ1-2,-,-,TGCGCCAGCAGTGAAACTCCAGAGTATGGCTACACCTTC,CASSETPEYGYTF
TRBV7-3,TRBJ2-6,-,many,TGTGCCAGCAGCTTAACTGGCAGGGCTGGGGCCAACGTCCTGACTTTC,CASSLTGRAGANVLTF
TRBV6-2/TRBV6-3,TRBJ2-1,-,few,TGTGCCAGCAGTTACGGACCGGGGGGCGTGAGGAATGAGCAGTTCTTC,CASSYGPGGVRNEQFF
TRBV9,TRBJ2-3,-,-,TGTGCCAGCAGCGTAGGGCTAGCGGATACGCAGTATTTT,CASSVGLADTQYF
TRBV18,TRBJ2-7,TRBD1,many,TGTGCCAGCAGTCCCGGGACAGGGACCTACGAGCAGTACTTC,CASSPGTGTYEQYF
TRBV7-2,TRBJ2-5,TRBD1,many,TGTGCCACCCGGGGACAGACCCAAGAGACCCAGTACTTC,CATRGQTQETQYF